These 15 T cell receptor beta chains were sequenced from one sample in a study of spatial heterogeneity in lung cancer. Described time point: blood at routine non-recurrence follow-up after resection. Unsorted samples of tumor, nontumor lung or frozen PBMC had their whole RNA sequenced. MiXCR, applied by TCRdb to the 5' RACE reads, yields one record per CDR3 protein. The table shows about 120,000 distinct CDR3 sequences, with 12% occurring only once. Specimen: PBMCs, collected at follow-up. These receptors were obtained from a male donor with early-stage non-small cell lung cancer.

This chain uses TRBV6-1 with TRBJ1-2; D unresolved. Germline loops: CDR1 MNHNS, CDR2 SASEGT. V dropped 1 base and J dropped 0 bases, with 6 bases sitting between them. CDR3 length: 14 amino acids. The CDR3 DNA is TGTGCCAGCAGTGAAGGGGGAGCTAACTATGGCTACACCTTC. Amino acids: CASSEGGANYGYTF.

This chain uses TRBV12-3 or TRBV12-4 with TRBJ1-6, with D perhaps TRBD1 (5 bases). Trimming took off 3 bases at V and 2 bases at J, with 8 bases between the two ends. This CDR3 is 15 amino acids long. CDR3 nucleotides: TGTGCCAGCAGTTTTGGGGCGACCTATAATTCACCCCTCCACTTT. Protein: CASSFGATYNSPLHF.

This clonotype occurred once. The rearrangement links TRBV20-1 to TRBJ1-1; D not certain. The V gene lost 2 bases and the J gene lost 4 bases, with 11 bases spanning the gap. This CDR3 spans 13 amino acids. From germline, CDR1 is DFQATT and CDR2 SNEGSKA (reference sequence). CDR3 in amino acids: CSARSWEPTEAFF. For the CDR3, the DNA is TGCAGTGCTAGATCGTGGGAGCCCACTGAAGCTTTCTTT.

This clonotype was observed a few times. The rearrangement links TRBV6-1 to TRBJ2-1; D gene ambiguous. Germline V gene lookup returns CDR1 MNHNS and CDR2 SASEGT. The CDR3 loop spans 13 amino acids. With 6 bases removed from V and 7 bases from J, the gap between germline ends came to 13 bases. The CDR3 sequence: CASRSLGENEQFF. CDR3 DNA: TGTGCCAGCAGGTCCTTGGGTGAGAATGAGCAGTTCTTC.

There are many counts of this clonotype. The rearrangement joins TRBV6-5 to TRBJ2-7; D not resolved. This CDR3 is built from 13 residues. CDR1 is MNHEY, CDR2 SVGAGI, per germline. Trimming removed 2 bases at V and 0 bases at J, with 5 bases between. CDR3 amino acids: CASSYPDSYEQYF. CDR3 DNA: TGTGCCAGCAGTTACCCAGACTCCTACGAGCAGTACTTC.

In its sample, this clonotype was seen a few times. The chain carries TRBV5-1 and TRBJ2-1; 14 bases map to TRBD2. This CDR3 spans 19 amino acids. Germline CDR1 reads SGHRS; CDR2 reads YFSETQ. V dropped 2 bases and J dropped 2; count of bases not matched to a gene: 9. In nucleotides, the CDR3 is TGCGCCAGCAGCTTCCCCGGGACTAGCGGGGGCCCCGCCTACAATGAGCAGTTCTTC. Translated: CASSFPGTSGGPAYNEQFF.

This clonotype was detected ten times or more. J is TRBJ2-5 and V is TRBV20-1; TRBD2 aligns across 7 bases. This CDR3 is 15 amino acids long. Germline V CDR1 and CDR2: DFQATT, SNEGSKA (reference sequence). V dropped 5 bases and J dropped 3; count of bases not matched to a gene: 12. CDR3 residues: CSAADPAGRKETQYF. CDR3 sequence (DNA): TGCAGTGCTGCCGATCCAGCGGGGAGAAAAGAGACCCAGTACTTC.

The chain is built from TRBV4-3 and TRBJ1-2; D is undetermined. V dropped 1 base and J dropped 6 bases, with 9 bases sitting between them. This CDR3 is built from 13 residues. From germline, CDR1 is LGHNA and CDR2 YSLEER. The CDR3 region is CASSQVGNHGYTF. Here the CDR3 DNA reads TGCGCCAGCAGCCAAGTGGGGAACCATGGCTACACCTTC.

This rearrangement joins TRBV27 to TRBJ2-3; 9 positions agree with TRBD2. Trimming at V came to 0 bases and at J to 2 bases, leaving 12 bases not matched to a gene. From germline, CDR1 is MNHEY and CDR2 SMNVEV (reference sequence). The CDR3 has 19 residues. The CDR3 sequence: CASSLSISGLAINTDTQYF. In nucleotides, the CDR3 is TGTGCCAGCAGTTTATCTATCTCAGGACTAGCGATAAACACAGATACGCAGTATTTT.

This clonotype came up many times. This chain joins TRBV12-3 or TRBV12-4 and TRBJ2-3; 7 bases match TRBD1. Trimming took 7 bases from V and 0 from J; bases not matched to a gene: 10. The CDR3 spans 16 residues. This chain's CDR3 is CASNPLGTASTDTQYF. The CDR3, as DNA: TGTGCCAGCAACCCTTTAGGGACAGCGAGCACAGATACGCAGTATTTT.

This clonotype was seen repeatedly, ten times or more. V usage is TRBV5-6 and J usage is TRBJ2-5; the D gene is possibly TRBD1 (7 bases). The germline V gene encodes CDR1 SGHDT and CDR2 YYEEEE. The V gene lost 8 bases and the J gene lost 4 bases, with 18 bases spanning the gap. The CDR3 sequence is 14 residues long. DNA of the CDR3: TGTGCCAGTTACTCCCAGGGGGGTACAGAGACCCAGTACTTC. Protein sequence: CASYSQGGTETQYF.

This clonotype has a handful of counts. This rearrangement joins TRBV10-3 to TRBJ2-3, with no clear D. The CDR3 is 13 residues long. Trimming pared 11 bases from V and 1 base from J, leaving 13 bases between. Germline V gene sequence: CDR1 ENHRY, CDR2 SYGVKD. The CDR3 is CAHKRRRTDTQYF. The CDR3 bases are TGTGCCCATAAGAGGCGACGCACAGATACGCAGTATTTT.

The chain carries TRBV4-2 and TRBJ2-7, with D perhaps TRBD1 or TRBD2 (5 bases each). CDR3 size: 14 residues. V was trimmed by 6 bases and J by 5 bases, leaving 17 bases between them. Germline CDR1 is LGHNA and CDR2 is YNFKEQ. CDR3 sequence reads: CASSPGGAGHEQYF. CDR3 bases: TGTGCCAGCAGTCCTGGGGGTGCCGGCCACGAGCAGTACTTC.

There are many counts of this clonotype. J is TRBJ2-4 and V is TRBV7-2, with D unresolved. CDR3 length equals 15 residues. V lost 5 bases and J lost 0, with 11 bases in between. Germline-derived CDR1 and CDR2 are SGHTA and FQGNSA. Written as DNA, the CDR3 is TGTGCCAGCAGCCGCCCAGACGGAGCCAAAAACATTCAGTACTTC. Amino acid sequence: CASSRPDGAKNIQYF.

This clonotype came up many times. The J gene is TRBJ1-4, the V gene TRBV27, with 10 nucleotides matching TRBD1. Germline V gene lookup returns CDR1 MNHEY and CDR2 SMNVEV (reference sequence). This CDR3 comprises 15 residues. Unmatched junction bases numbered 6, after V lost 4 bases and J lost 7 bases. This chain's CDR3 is CASSSWDRGTEKLFF. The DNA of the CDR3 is TGTGCCAGCAGTTCGTGGGACAGGGGTACTGAAAAACTGTTTTTT.